The sequence of this TCR beta chain was determined in a study of blood T cells in healthy people across ages. About the study: Template switching captured about one barcoded beta molecule per two T cells. Whole-study findings and limits: No one knew whether donors had CMV, which possibly confounded expanded clonotype changes.

Combining a sample-barcoded 5' primer with a J-beta primer mix, a second PCR ran for roughly 7 to 12 cycles. Each cDNA molecule received a tag from a template-switch adaptor that had 12 random nucleotides. From the 5' RACE reads, TCRdb called clonotypes with MiXCR, one entry per CDR3 protein. Altogether a few hundred thousand distinct CDR3 sequences are present, about half being singletons, with the ten largest covering approximately 51%. On this clonotype itself: The antigen remains undetermined.

The receptor comes from a man in his 60s in good health. Material for sequencing was blood.

The CDR3 region has the DNA TGTGCCAGCAGTAGGAGTGGCGAGCAGTACTTC. This sequence encodes CASSRSGEQYF. The gene calls are TRBV25-1 and TRBJ2-5; D not resolved. With the DNA end fitting TRBJ2-7 better, the J assignment may be wrong. CDR1 is MGHDK, CDR2 SYGVNS, per germline. The CDR3 consists of 11 residues.